A selection of T cell receptor beta chains follows, all from one sample in a study of radiotherapy plus CTLA-4 blockade in lung cancer. Sequencing used immunoSEQ multiplex PCR; TCRdb keeps in-frame clones, though not all of them. The profile shows about 56,000 clones, 70% to 85% of them singletons. Here the sequenced sample was peripheral blood, taken from a patient treated with radiotherapy plus ipilimumab. The origin of the receptors is a human donor with non-small cell lung cancer who had a complete response to radiotherapy plus ipilimumab. The CDR3 runs from the conserved cysteine through the conserved F or W. The D gene is left open where the match is weak. Not every row has a clone size; where given, it reads once, few, many or a size class.

j_gene	abundance	d_gene	v_gene	CDR3nt	CDR3aa
TRBJ1-5	medium-sized	TRBD1	TRBV7-2	TGTGCCAGCAGCTTAAGAGCCGGGACAGGGGCCCTCAATCAGCCCCAGCATTTT	CASSLRAGTGALNQPQHF
TRBJ1-3	-	-	TRBV18	TGTGCCAGCTCACCACTGACATCCATCTCTGGAAACACCATATATTTT	CASSPLTSISGNTIYF
TRBJ1-1	few	-	TRBV5-1	TGCGCCAGCAGCTTGGGAGGAGGGGAGAACACTGAAGCTTTCTTT	CASSLGGGENTEAFF
TRBJ1-5	-	TRBD1	TRBV19	TGTGCCAGTAGTAGGGGACAGGGGAACAATCAGCCCCAGCATTTT	CASSRGQGNNQPQHF
TRBJ2-1	-	TRBD2	TRBV15	TGTGCCACCACGTCGGGAGGATTTGATGGGTATGAGCAGTTCTTC	CATTSGGFDGYEQFF
TRBJ2-1	few	-	TRBV30	TGTGCCTGGACCAGCGCCTCTAGCAGCTCCTACAATGAGCAGTTCTTC	CAWTSASSSSYNEQFF
TRBJ2-5	few	TRBD1	TRBV5-4	TGTGCCAGCAGCAAGGACAGGGGGCGAGAGACCCAGTACTTC	CASSKDRGRETQYF
TRBJ1-4	-	-	TRBV6-5	TGTGCCAGCAAGTCTATGGGGGGAACTAATGAAAAACTGTTTTTT	CASKSMGGTNEKLFF
TRBJ2-1	-	-	TRBV7-9	TGTGCCAGCAGCCGTTCTTTCGATGAGCAGTTCTTC	CASSRSFDEQFF
TRBJ1-1	-	-	TRBV6-1	TGTGCCAGCAGTCAAGCTAGTCGCACGAACACTGAAGCTTTCTTT	CASSQASRTNTEAFF
TRBJ2-5	once	TRBD2	TRBV2	TGTGCCAGCAGTCAACTAGCGGGAGCTCCCTACTTC	CASSQLAGAPYF
TRBJ1-2	-	-	TRBV6-6	TGTGCCAGCAGAACCCACAATCGACACGAGAATGGCTACACCTTC	CASRTHNRHENGYTF
TRBJ2-5	-	-	TRBV12-5	TGTGCTAGTGGTTTGTCCGGTCAAGAGACCCAGTACTTC	CASGLSGQETQYF
TRBJ1-6	-	TRBD1	TRBV19	TGTGCCAGTAGTCCCGGGACAGGGTTTAATTCACCCCTCCACTTT	CASSPGTGFNSPLHF
TRBJ2-3	few	TRBD1	TRBV6-6	TGTGCCAGCAGTTTCGGACAGGGTGGAGATACGCAGTATTTT	CASSFGQGGDTQYF
TRBJ2-3	-	TRBD1	TRBV30	TGTGCCTTTTCGCGCAAGGGGGCAAACACAGATACGCAGTATTTT	CAFSRKGANTDTQYF
TRBJ2-7	-	TRBD2	TRBV9	TGTGCCAGCAGCGGGGGACTAGCGGACTACGAGCAGTACTTC	CASSGGLADYEQYF
TRBJ1-5	few	TRBD1	TRBV18	TGTGCCAGCTCAAGGACAGGGTCTGAGTGGCCCCAGCATTTT	CASSRTGSEWPQHF
TRBJ2-1	-	-	TRBV10-3	TGTGCCATCAGTGAGTCGTCAGTAGTACAGGGTCGGAATGAGCAGTTCTTC	CAISESSVVQGRNEQFF
TRBJ1-2	-	TRBD1	TRBV7-2	TGTGCCAGCAGCTTACTATTACAGGGGGCATACTATGGCTACACCTTC	CASSLLLQGAYYGYTF
TRBJ2-1	-	TRBD2	TRBV2	TGTGCCAGCAGGAGCGGGAGATACAATGAGCAGTTCTTC	CASRSGRYNEQFF
TRBJ2-3	-	-	TRBV4-1	TGCGCCAGCACTGACAGTTCTACTAGCACAGATACGCAGTATTTT	CASTDSSTSTDTQYF
TRBJ2-3	-	TRBD2	TRBV19	TGTGCCAGCACGGGACTAGCCGGGGCAGATACGCAGTATTTT	CASTGLAGADTQYF
TRBJ1-2	-	-	TRBV19	TGTGCCAGTAGTATCCGTGGGGGGTGGCAGGACTATGGCTACACCTTC	CASSIRGGWQDYGYTF
TRBJ1-1	-	TRBD1	TRBV5-1	TGCGCCAGCAGCTCACACACAGGGGGAGACACTGAAGCTTTCTTT	CASSSHTGGDTEAFF
TRBJ2-5	-	-	TRBV15	TGTGCCACCAGCAGAGATGTACTGGGGGCCCAGAGTGAGACCCAGTACTTC	CATSRDVLGAQSETQYF